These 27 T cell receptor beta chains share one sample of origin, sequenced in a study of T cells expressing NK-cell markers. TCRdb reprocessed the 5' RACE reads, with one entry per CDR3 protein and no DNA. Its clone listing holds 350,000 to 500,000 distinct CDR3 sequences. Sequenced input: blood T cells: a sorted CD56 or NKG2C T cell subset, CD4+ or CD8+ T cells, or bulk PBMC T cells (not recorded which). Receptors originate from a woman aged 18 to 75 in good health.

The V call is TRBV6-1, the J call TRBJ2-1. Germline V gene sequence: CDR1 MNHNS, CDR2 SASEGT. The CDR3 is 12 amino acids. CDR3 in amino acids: CASKEVSDEQFF.

CDR3 residues: CASSLGPGDTQYF. V is TRBV12-3 or TRBV12-4 and J is TRBJ2-3; no DNA is available, so the TRBD2 call from TCRdb remains unchecked. This CDR3 is 13 amino acids long.

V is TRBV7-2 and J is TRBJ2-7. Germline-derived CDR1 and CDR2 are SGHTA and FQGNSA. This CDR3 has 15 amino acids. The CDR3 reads CASTQPGAHSYEQYF.

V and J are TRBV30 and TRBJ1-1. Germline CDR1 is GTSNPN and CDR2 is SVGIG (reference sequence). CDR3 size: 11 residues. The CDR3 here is CAWVGNTEAFF.

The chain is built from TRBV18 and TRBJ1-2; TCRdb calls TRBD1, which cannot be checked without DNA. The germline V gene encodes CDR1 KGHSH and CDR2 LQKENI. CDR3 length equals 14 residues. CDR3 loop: CASSPPPGGEGYTF.

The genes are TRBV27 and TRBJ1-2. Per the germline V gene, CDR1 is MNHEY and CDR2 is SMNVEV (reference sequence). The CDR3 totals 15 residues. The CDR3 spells CASSFPRGAEGGYTF.

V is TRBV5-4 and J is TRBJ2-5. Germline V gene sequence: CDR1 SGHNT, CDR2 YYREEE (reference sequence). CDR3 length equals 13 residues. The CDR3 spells CASSFRQQETQYF. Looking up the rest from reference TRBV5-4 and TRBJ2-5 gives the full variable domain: ETGVTQSPTHLIKTRGQQVTLRCSSQSGHNTVSWYQQALGQGPQFIFQYYREEENGRGNFPPRFSGLQFPNYSSELNVNALELDDSALYLCASSFRQQETQYFGPGTRLLVL.

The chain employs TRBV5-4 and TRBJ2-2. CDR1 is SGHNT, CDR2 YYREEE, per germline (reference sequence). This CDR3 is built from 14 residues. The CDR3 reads CASSPNGNTGELFF.

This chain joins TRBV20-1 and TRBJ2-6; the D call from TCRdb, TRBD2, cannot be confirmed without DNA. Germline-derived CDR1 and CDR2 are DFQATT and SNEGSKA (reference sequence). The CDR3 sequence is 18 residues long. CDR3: CSARSKRLEGSGANVLTF.

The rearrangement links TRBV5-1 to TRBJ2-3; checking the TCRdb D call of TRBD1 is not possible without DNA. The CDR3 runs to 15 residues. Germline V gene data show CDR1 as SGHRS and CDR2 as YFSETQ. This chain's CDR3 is CASRTGQGIADTQYF.

The CDR3 spells CASSLPLIGSSYNEQFF. The chain combines TRBV28 with TRBJ2-1; no DNA is available, so the TRBD1 call from TCRdb remains unchecked. CDR1 and CDR2 from the germline V gene are MDHEN and SYDVKM. The CDR3 is 17 amino acids.

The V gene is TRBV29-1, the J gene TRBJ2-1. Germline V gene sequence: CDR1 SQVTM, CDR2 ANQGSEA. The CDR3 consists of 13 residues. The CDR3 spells CSVGDTIINEQFF.

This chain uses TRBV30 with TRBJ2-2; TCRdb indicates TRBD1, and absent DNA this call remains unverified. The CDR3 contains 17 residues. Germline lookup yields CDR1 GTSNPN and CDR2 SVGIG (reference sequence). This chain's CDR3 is CAWSGGWIVDNTGELFF.

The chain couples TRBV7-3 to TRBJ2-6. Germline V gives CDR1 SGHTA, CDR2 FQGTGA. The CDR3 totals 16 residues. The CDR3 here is CASSTHSGSGANVLTF.

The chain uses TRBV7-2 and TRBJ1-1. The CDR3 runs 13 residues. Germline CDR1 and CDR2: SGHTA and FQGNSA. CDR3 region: CASSLMRVGRAFF.

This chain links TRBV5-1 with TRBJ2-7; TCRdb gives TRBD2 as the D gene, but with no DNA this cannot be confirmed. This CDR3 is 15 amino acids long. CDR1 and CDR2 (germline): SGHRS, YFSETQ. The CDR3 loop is CASSLIAGGPIEQYF. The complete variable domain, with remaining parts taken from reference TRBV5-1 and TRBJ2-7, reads KAGVTQTPRYLIKTRGQQVTLSCSPISGHRSVSWYQQTPGQGLQFLFEYFSETQRNKGNFPGRFSGRQFSNSRSEMNVSTLELGDSALYLCASSLIAGGPIEQYFGPGTRLTVT.

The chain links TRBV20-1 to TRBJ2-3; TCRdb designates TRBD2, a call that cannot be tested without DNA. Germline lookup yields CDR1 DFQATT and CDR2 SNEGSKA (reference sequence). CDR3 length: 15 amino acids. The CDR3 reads CSARGVGGPSDTQYF.

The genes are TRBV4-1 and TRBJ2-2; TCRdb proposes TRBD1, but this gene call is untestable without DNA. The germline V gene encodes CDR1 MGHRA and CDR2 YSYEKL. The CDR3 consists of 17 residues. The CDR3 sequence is CASSQEGTGGNTGELFF.

CDR3 sequence: CASSEANTEAFF. The chain joins TRBV10-2 to TRBJ1-1. This CDR3 is 12 amino acids long. Germline V gene data show CDR1 as WSHSY and CDR2 as SAAADI.

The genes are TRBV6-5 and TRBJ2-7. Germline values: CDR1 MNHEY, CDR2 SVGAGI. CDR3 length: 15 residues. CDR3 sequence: CASSYSLGQSYEQYF.

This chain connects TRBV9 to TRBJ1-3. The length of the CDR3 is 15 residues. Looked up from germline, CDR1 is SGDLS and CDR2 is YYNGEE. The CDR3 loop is CASSRRLSLGNTIYF.

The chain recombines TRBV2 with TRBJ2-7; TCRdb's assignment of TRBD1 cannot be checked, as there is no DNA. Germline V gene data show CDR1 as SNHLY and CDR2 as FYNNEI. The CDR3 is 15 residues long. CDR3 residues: CASRSRGQVTYEQYF.

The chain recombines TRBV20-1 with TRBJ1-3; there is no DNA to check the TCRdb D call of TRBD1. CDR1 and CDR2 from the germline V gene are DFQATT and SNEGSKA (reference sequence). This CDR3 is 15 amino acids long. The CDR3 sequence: CSARPTGPSGNTIYF.

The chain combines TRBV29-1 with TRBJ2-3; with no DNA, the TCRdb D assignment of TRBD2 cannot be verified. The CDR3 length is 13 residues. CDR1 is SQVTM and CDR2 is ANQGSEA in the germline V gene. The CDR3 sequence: CSDLAGDTDTQYF.

CDR3 amino acids: CASRGRGAAKNIQYF. The chain combines TRBV6-1 with TRBJ2-4; checking the TCRdb D call of TRBD1 is not possible without DNA. The CDR3 has 15 amino acids. Looked up from germline, CDR1 is MNHNS and CDR2 is SASEGT.

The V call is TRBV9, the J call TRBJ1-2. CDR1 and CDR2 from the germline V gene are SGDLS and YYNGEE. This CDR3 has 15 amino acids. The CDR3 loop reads CASSVVAGSNYGYTF. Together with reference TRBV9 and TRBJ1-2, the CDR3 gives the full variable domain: DSGVTQTPKHLITATGQRVTLRCSPRSGDLSVYWYQQSLDQGLQFLIQYYNGEERAKGNILERFSAQQFPDLHSELNLSSLELGDSALYFCASSVVAGSNYGYTFGSGTRLTVV.

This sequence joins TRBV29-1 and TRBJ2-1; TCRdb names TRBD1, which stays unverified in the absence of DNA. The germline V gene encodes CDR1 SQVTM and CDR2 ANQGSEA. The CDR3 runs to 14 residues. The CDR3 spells CSAVDRASYNEQFF.